One sample yielded the 29 T cell receptor beta chains listed below, sequenced in a study of a mutant IDH1 vaccine in newly diagnosed glioma. TCRdb's copy holds only in-frame clones and misses some; the assay was immunoSEQ multiplex PCR. The data hold tens of thousands of clones, with approximately 90% observed a single time. Time point given: baseline, week 1 (first vaccination visit). Treatment of the sample: pre-vaccination baseline after standard-of-care therapy. The sample in question was PBMCs, obtained from a glioma patient treated with radiotherapy, temozolomide or both. These receptors were collected from a young man with glioma.

This clone has a single count. This chain joins TRBV7-2 and TRBJ2-2, with D tentatively TRBD2 (7 bases). CDR3 length: 18 residues. Trimming removed 5 bases from V and 2 bases from J, with 21 bases in between. From germline, CDR1 is SGHTA and CDR2 FQGNSA. CDR3 region: CASSRRGGLAINTGELFF. CDR3 nucleotide sequence: TGTGCCAGCAGCAGGAGGGGGGGGCTAGCGATTAACACCGGGGAGCTGTTTTTT.

This chain uses TRBV30 with TRBJ1-2; 7 bases map to TRBD1. The CDR3 covers 14 residues. V lost 3 bases to trimming and J lost 4 bases; unmatched junction nucleotides: 8. The germline gives CDR1 GTSNPN, CDR2 SVGIG (reference sequence). CDR3: CAWRSGGLPYGYTF. The CDR3 DNA reads as TGTGCCTGGAGGTCAGGGGGACTGCCCTATGGCTACACCTTC.

The rearrangement uses TRBV6-4 and TRBJ2-1; D perhaps matches TRBD1 (5 bases). CDR3 length equals 15 residues. V was trimmed by 0 bases and J by 8 bases, leaving 14 bases between them. Germline V gives CDR1 MRHNA, CDR2 SNTAGT. The CDR3 loop reads CASSDSWGFEDEQFF. Written as DNA, the CDR3 is TGTGCCAGCAGTGACTCCTGGGGCTTTGAAGATGAGCAGTTCTTC.

The genes are TRBV9 and TRBJ2-1, with D possibly TRBD1 on 5 matching bases. CDR1 SGDLS and CDR2 YYNGEE come from the germline V gene. V was trimmed by 0 bases and J by 4 bases, leaving 14 bases between them. The CDR3 length is 16 residues. The CDR3 coding sequence is TGTGCCAGCAGCGTAGGATCCCAGGGCTCGTACAATGAGCAGTTCTTC. Translating gives CASSVGSQGSYNEQFF. Filled out from reference TRBV9 and TRBJ2-1, the complete variable domain reads DSGVTQTPKHLITATGQRVTLRCSPRSGDLSVYWYQQSLDQGLQFLIQYYNGEERAKGNILERFSAQQFPDLHSELNLSSLELGDSALYFCASSVGSQGSYNEQFFGPGTRLTVL.

V and J are TRBV5-1 and TRBJ2-2; 11 bases agree with TRBD2. The CDR3 extends over 17 amino acids. CDR1 is SGHRS and CDR2 is YFSETQ in the germline V gene. Germline trimming cut 0 bases from V and 1 base from J; bases unmatched to any gene: 2. The CDR3 bases are TGCGCCAGCAGCTTGGAAACTAGCGGGAGGAACACCGGGGAGCTGTTTTTT. This sequence encodes CASSLETSGRNTGELFF.

In this sample, this clone turned up once. This chain uses TRBV30 with TRBJ2-6, with 8 positions matching TRBD1. Trimming cost V 0 bases and J 2 bases; bases outside gene matches: 0. Germline CDR1 and CDR2: GTSNPN and SVGIG (reference sequence). This CDR3 comprises 15 residues. CDR3 sequence: CAWSVQGAGANVLTF. In DNA, the CDR3 is TGTGCCTGGAGTGTACAGGGGGCTGGGGCCAACGTCCTGACTTTC. The full variable domain, in which reference TRBV30 and TRBJ2-6 provide the parts outside the CDR3, is SQTIHQWPATLVQPVGSPLSLECTVEGTSNPNLYWYRQAAGRGLQLLFYSVGIGQISSEVPQNLSASRPQDRQFILSSKKLLLSDSGFYLCAWSVQGAGANVLTFGAGSRLTVL.

V usage is TRBV11-2 and J usage is TRBJ1-4; 10 bases align to TRBD1. Germline values: CDR1 SGHAT, CDR2 FQNNGV. The V and J ends lost 5 bases and 3 bases, in that order; junction bases with no gene match: 6. The CDR3 loop spans 16 amino acids. Here the CDR3 reads CASSTGTGVANEKLFF. DNA of the CDR3: TGTGCCAGCAGCACCGGGACAGGGGTGGCTAATGAAAAACTGTTTTTT.

The chain recombines TRBV5-1 with TRBJ1-2; 8 nucleotides match TRBD1. This CDR3 contains 18 residues. V dropped 0 bases and J dropped 5; count of bases not matched to a gene: 15. Germline values: CDR1 SGHRS, CDR2 YFSETQ. CDR3 residues: CASSLGPLRGQGGYGYTF. The CDR3 bases are TGCGCCAGCAGCTTGGGTCCTCTAAGAGGACAGGGCGGTTATGGCTACACCTTC.

The genes are TRBV5-5 and TRBJ1-5; D not certain. Between the trimmed V and J ends, which lost 2 bases and 2 bases, there was a span of 20 bases. Looked up from germline, CDR1 is SGHKS and CDR2 is YYEKEE (reference sequence). The CDR3 covers 18 residues. CDR3 sequence (DNA): TGTGCCAGCAGCTTTAGAGAAACGGGTTCGCCCCGCAATCAGCCCCAGCATTTT. Amino acid sequence: CASSFRETGSPRNQPQHF.

The chain combines TRBV10-1 with TRBJ2-2, with unresolved D. Germline V gene data show CDR1 as WNHNN and CDR2 as SYGVQD (reference sequence). Trimming removed 0 bases from V and 0 bases from J, with 20 bases in between. This CDR3 region has 20 residues. Written as DNA, the CDR3 is TGCGCCAGCAGTGAGTCGAGAGTGGAGTCGGTACAGACGAACACCGGGGAGCTGTTTTTT. Translating it yields CASSESRVESVQTNTGELFF.

The rearrangement links TRBV7-9 to TRBJ1-1; D might be TRBD1 (5 bases). Germline V lookup: CDR1 SEHNR, CDR2 FQNEAQ (reference sequence). The CDR3 consists of 13 residues. V lost 3 bases to trimming and J lost 7 bases, with 12 bases between them. CDR3 coding DNA: TGTGCCAGCAGCTTTTACGGCGGGGGTGAAGCTTTCTTT. Protein sequence: CASSFYGGGEAFF.

The chain combines TRBV11-2 with TRBJ2-5; TRBD2 agrees at 14 bases. Trimming cost V 3 bases and J 4 bases; bases outside gene matches: 4. The CDR3 consists of 16 residues. Germline V gives CDR1 SGHAT, CDR2 FQNNGV. The CDR3 here is CASSLGLAGVGETQYF. The CDR3 DNA is TGTGCCAGCAGCTTGGGACTAGCGGGAGTCGGAGAGACCCAGTACTTC.

The J gene is TRBJ1-5, the V gene TRBV4-1; 8 positions match TRBD1. The CDR3 is made up of 15 amino acids. Germline CDR1 MGHRA, CDR2 YSYEKL. The V and J ends lost 4 bases and 5 bases, in that order; junction bases with no gene match: 7. The DNA for the CDR3 is TGCGCCAGCAGCCCGGCAGGGGGCCCCGATCAGCCCCAGCATTTT. Amino acid sequence: CASSPAGGPDQPQHF.

The chain joins TRBV5-4 to TRBJ1-6; TRBD1 might be the D (5 bases). The V gene's germline CDR1 is SGHNT and CDR2 YYREEE (reference sequence). V shed 4 bases and J shed 10 bases, with 21 bases lying between them. The CDR3 contains 16 residues. The CDR3 bases are TGTGCCAGCAGCCCCCGGGACTCCGGTTTAGTATCACCCCTCCACTTT. Translated: CASSPRDSGLVSPLHF.

The chain combines TRBV13 with TRBJ2-2, with 7 bases fitting TRBD2. Germline V gene data show CDR1 as PRHDT and CDR2 as FYEKMQ (reference sequence). This CDR3 contains 16 residues. Trimming at V came to 6 bases and at J to 5 bases, leaving 12 bases not matched to a gene. The CDR3 loop reads CASSPFRGDLTGELFF. In nucleotides, the CDR3 is TGTGCCAGCAGTCCTTTTCGGGGGGATTTGACCGGGGAGCTGTTTTTT.

The V and J genes are TRBV2 and TRBJ2-5; D is perhaps TRBD2 (6 bases). Deletions cut 10 bases from V and 1 base from J, with 16 bases between. Germline CDR1 and CDR2: SNHLY and FYNNEI. The length of the CDR3 is 14 residues. CDR3 coding DNA: TGTGCCATTCGGCATAGCGGCATCCAAGAGACCCAGTACTTC. This translates into CAIRHSGIQETQYF.

The rearrangement links TRBV5-1 to TRBJ1-6; D is undetermined. Germline values: CDR1 SGHRS, CDR2 YFSETQ. Trimming took off 3 bases at V and 8 bases at J, with 15 bases between the two ends. The CDR3 consists of 15 residues. CDR3 sequence: CASSSALARDSPLHF. The CDR3 DNA is TGCGCCAGCAGCTCAGCCCTAGCGAGGGATTCACCCCTCCACTTT.

The chain recombines TRBV6-5 with TRBJ1-5; D uncertain. Germline values: CDR1 MNHEY, CDR2 SVGAGI. This CDR3 is 15 amino acids long. Deletions cut 0 bases from V and 4 bases from J, with 10 bases between. This chain's CDR3 is CASSYSIAGNQPQHF. The CDR3 bases are TGTGCCAGCAGTTACTCGATCGCAGGTAATCAGCCCCAGCATTTT.

The rearrangement joins TRBV5-5 to TRBJ2-7, with 8 bases identical to TRBD2. The CDR3 is 16 residues long. J was trimmed by 4 bases and V by 4 bases; bases with no gene match: 13. Germline CDR1 is SGHKS and CDR2 is YYEKEE (reference sequence). CDR3 in amino acids: CASSPPGGQGVYEQYF. In nucleotides, the CDR3 is TGTGCCAGCAGCCCTCCGGGGGGGCAGGGCGTATACGAGCAGTACTTC.

The chain combines TRBV11-2 with TRBJ2-2; a possible D gene is TRBD2 (5 bases). Trimming cost V 7 bases and J 0 bases, with 12 bases left between them. Germline V gives CDR1 SGHAT, CDR2 FQNNGV. The CDR3 is made up of 15 amino acids. The CDR3 nucleotides read TGTGCCAGCACCGTGGACTTCGCGAACACCGGGGAGCTGTTTTTT. Translating gives CASTVDFANTGELFF. Together with reference TRBV11-2 and TRBJ2-2, the CDR3 gives the full variable domain: EAGVAQSPRYKIIEKRQSVAFWCNPISGHATLYWYQQILGQGPKLLIQFQNNGVVDDSQLPKDRFSAERLKGVDSTLKIQPAKLEDSAVYLCASTVDFANTGELFFGEGSRLTVL.

V gene TRBV19 combines with J gene TRBJ1-2, with 7 bases matching TRBD1. Germline loops: CDR1 LNHDA, CDR2 SQIVND (reference sequence). The CDR3 extends over 14 amino acids. With V trimmed by 5 bases and J by 1 base, 4 bases remained unmatched. DNA for the CDR3: TGTGCCAGTAGTCCGAGACAGGGTAACTATGGCTACACCTTC. Translating it yields CASSPRQGNYGYTF.

This clone has a handful of counts. V usage is TRBV5-8 and J usage is TRBJ1-2, with 7 bases that match TRBD1. There are 13 residues in the CDR3. V shed 0 bases, J shed 8 bases, and the junction held 4 bases outside the gene matches. Per germline, CDR1 SGHTS and CDR2 YDEGEE. The CDR3 DNA is TGTGCCAGCAGCTTGGAGGGGGCAAGAGGCTACACCTTC. This codes for CASSLEGARGYTF.

J is TRBJ1-1 and V is TRBV7-9, with D hard to call. The germline V and J ends were trimmed by 5 bases and 4 bases, with 14 bases remaining between them. Germline CDR1 and CDR2: SEHNR and FQNEAQ (reference sequence). The CDR3 extends over 14 amino acids. CDR3 protein: CASSADGVGTEAFF. CDR3 bases: TGTGCCAGCAGCGCGGACGGGGTAGGCACTGAAGCTTTCTTT.

This clone was observed a single time. CDR3 sequence: CASTAGTSGNNEQFF. CDR3 bases: TGTGCCAGCACAGCCGGGACTAGCGGGAATAATGAGCAGTTCTTC. V is TRBV27 and J is TRBJ2-1; 13 nucleotides agree with TRBD2. The trim removed 7 bases at V and 7 bases at J, leaving 7 bases unmatched. Germline assignment: CDR1 MNHEY and CDR2 SMNVEV (reference sequence). The CDR3 totals 15 residues.

The chain uses TRBV6-1 and TRBJ1-5; D may be TRBD1 (5 bases). V was clipped by 7 bases and J by 9 bases, with 19 bases between them. Germline V gene lookup returns CDR1 MNHNS and CDR2 SASEGT. The CDR3 runs 14 residues. Here the CDR3 reads CASTPMDITPPQHF. The CDR3 coding sequence is TGTGCCAGCACCCCAATGGACATTACTCCGCCCCAGCATTTT.

The chain uses TRBV4-1 and TRBJ2-5; D gene unclear. The germline V gene encodes CDR1 MGHRA and CDR2 YSYEKL. Trimming pared 1 base from V and 3 bases from J, leaving 9 bases between. This CDR3 comprises 14 residues. CDR3 coding DNA: TGCGCCAGCAGCCAAGTTCGAGATGAAGAGACCCAGTACTTC. It encodes CASSQVRDEETQYF.

The chain recombines TRBV7-8 with TRBJ2-2, with D perhaps matching TRBD1 (6 bases). Germline CDR1 and CDR2: SGHVS and FQNEAQ. Trimming shortened V by 6 bases and J by 1 base, and 6 bases separated the two germline ends. There are 13 residues in the CDR3. For the CDR3, the DNA is TGTGCCAGCAGGACAGGGAACACCGGGGAGCTGTTTTTT. Protein product: CASRTGNTGELFF.

The rearrangement uses TRBV2 and TRBJ2-5; D remains ambiguous. The J call could be wrong; TRBJ2-7 is a better fit for the DNA end. This CDR3 has 15 residues. Germline V lookup: CDR1 SNHLY, CDR2 FYNNEI. CDR3 protein: CASSEVPGSSYEQYF. CDR3 bases: TGTGCCAGCAGTGAAGTCCCAGGAAGCTCCTACGAGCAGTACTTC.

In nucleotides, the CDR3 is TGTGCCAGCAGCTTAGTCGCGGGCTATAATGAAAAACTGTTTTTT. Amino acids: CASSLVAGYNEKLFF. The genes are TRBV7-8 and TRBJ1-4; D gene uncertain. V lost 1 base and J 4 bases, leaving 10 bases between the germline ends. This CDR3 contains 15 residues. The germline gives CDR1 SGHVS, CDR2 FQNEAQ.